The 22 T cell receptor beta chains given below trace back to one sample, sequenced in a study of T-cell memory formation after mild COVID-19. Using its own MiXCR run on the 5' RACE reads, TCRdb lists one record per CDR3 protein. The table includes approximately 200,000 distinct CDR3 sequences, around 15% detected once. The sequenced sample was PBMCs or a T cell subset sorted from them (not recorded which). These receptors came from an adult woman who had mild COVID-19 (a few samples of this study predate the infection). Cell type and time point are not known.

This clonotype was seen a handful of times. This rearrangement joins TRBV7-8 to TRBJ2-4, with 7 bases that match TRBD2. CDR3 length: 20 residues. From germline, CDR1 is SGHVS and CDR2 FQNEAQ. V lost 4 bases and J lost 0; bases outside the gene matches: 18. CDR3 DNA: TGTGCCAGCAGCTCTGGACTAGTTGGCCCCTCCACCCTAGCCAAAAACATTCAGTACTTC. Translating it yields CASSSGLVGPSTLAKNIQYF.

This clonotype occurred once. CDR3 protein: CASSPSFSSYEQYF. The CDR3, as DNA: TGTGCCAGCAGCCCCTCATTCTCATCCTACGAGCAGTACTTC. The chain couples TRBV7-2 to TRBJ2-7; D is unclear. Germline V lookup: CDR1 SGHTA, CDR2 FQGNSA. Trimming pared 5 bases from V and 1 base from J, leaving 12 bases between. The CDR3 is made up of 14 amino acids.

This clonotype was recorded a few times. V is TRBV7-2 and J is TRBJ2-3; 8 nucleotides line up with TRBD2. The CDR3 extends over 13 amino acids. The V segment lost 5 bases and the J segment 4 bases; nucleotides outside the gene matches: 2. Germline CDR1 SGHTA, CDR2 FQGNSA. The chain's CDR3 is CASSRGGADTQYF. CDR3 nucleotides: TGTGCCAGCAGCCGGGGGGGCGCAGATACGCAGTATTTT.

This clonotype appeared a few times. The genes are TRBV20-1 and TRBJ2-3; TRBD2 agrees at 12 bases. The CDR3 sequence is 16 residues long. In germline, CDR1 is DFQATT, CDR2 SNEGSKA (reference sequence). V was pared by 4 bases and J by 2 bases, with 7 bases of the junction left unmatched. The CDR3 here is CSATGTSGPYTDTQYF. CDR3 in DNA: TGCAGTGCTACTGGGACTAGCGGGCCCTACACAGATACGCAGTATTTT.

The chain is built from TRBV19 and TRBJ2-3; D is unresolved. This CDR3 region has 13 residues. The V end lost 4 bases, the J end lost 6 bases, and 11 bases lay between the germline ends. Germline assignment: CDR1 LNHDA and CDR2 SQIVND (reference sequence). This CDR3 is CASSSGIGDTQYF. CDR3 DNA: TGTGCCAGTAGTAGCGGAATCGGGGATACGCAGTATTTT.

V is TRBV14 and J is TRBJ2-3, with D maybe TRBD1 (5 bases). Germline V gene sequence: CDR1 SGHDN, CDR2 FVKESK. The CDR3 runs 13 residues. Trimming took off 0 bases at V and 9 bases at J, with 10 bases between the two ends. In DNA form, the CDR3 reads TGTGCCAGCAGCCAAGATCGGCAGGGCACGCAGTATTTT. This codes for CASSQDRQGTQYF.

Only a few counts were recorded for this clonotype. The chain combines TRBV7-9 with TRBJ1-1; the D gene is possibly TRBD1 (6 bases). The CDR3 loop spans 14 amino acids. Deletions cut 1 base from V and 2 bases from J, with 8 bases between. Germline V gives CDR1 SEHNR, CDR2 FQNEAQ (reference sequence). The DNA of the CDR3 is TGTGCCAGCAGCTTAGAGGGGGGCAACACTGAAGCTTTCTTT. This gives the protein CASSLEGGNTEAFF.

The chain carries TRBV6-5 and TRBJ2-7; possibly TRBD2 for D (6 bases). Trimming shortened V by 6 bases and J by 4 bases, and 7 bases separated the two germline ends. Germline V gene lookup returns CDR1 MNHEY and CDR2 SVGAGI. The CDR3 sequence is 11 residues long. The CDR3 here is CASRGGYEQYF. CDR3 sequence (DNA): TGTGCCAGCAGGGGAGGATACGAGCAGTACTTC.

Only a few counts were recorded for this clonotype. The chain links TRBV4-3 to TRBJ2-1, with a tentative D call TRBD1 (5 bases). This CDR3 comprises 15 residues. The germline V and J ends were trimmed by 9 bases and 6 bases, with 21 bases remaining between them. Germline CDR1 LGHNA, CDR2 YSLEER. The CDR3 region is CASHSRVILGNEQFF. The CDR3 coding sequence is TGCGCCAGTCACTCCAGGGTTATCTTGGGCAATGAGCAGTTCTTC.

This rearrangement joins TRBV7-2 to TRBJ2-7; TRBD2 aligns across 7 bases. The CDR3 loop spans 13 amino acids. J was trimmed by 7 bases and V by 6 bases; bases with no gene match: 9. CDR1 is SGHTA and CDR2 is FQGNSA in the germline V gene. The CDR3: CASRMAGVSEQYF. CDR3 nucleotides: TGTGCCAGCAGGATGGCGGGAGTTAGTGAGCAGTACTTC.

This rearrangement joins TRBV3-1 to TRBJ2-4; D ambiguous. The CDR3 loop spans 17 amino acids. The germline CDR1 and CDR2 sequences are LGHDT and YNNKEL (reference sequence). Trimming removed 0 bases at V and 0 bases at J, with 12 bases between. CDR3 sequence reads: CASSQERVLLAKNIQYF. The DNA for the CDR3 is TGTGCCAGCAGCCAAGAGCGAGTCCTTCTAGCCAAAAACATTCAGTACTTC.

The chain couples TRBV20-1 to TRBJ1-5; D is ambiguous. From germline, CDR1 is DFQATT and CDR2 SNEGSKA (reference sequence). The CDR3 spans 12 residues. V dropped 3 bases and J dropped 4 bases, with 7 bases sitting between them. DNA for the CDR3: TGCAGTGCTAGGGGTGCGAATCAGCCCCAGCATTTT. The encoded protein is CSARGANQPQHF.

The chain links TRBV20-1 to TRBJ2-2, with 10 positions matching TRBD1. The germline V gene has CDR1 DFQATT and CDR2 SNEGSKA (reference sequence). The CDR3 loop spans 14 amino acids. The ends lost 5 bases at V and 5 bases at J; junction bases unmatched: 5. The DNA of the CDR3 is TGCAGTGCTCAGACAGGGGGCTCGACCGGGGAGCTGTTTTTT. Translation gives CSAQTGGSTGELFF.

The chain uses TRBV7-2 and TRBJ2-5; either TRBD1 or TRBD2 may supply D (5 bases each). The germline V gene has CDR1 SGHTA and CDR2 FQGNSA. The CDR3 sequence is 14 residues long. V gave up 3 bases and J gave up 3 bases, with 11 bases separating them. In nucleotides, the CDR3 is TGTGCCAGCAGCTTCGAGGGGCGAGAAGAGACCCAGTACTTC. Amino acids: CASSFEGREETQYF. The whole variable domain, remainder taken from reference TRBV7-2 and TRBJ2-5, is GAGVSQSPSNKVTEKGKDVELRCDPISGHTALYWYRQSLGQGLEFLIYFQGNSAPDKSGLPSDRFSAERTGGSVSTLTIQRTQQEDSAVYLCASSFEGREETQYFGPGTRLLVL.

V and J are TRBV28 and TRBJ1-1; the match to TRBD1 covers 9 bases. Looked up from germline, CDR1 is MDHEN and CDR2 is SYDVKM. V shed 4 bases, J shed 5 bases, and the junction held 8 bases outside the gene matches. This CDR3 is built from 15 residues. CDR3 nucleotides: TGTGCCAGCAGTTCCCTACAGGGGGCGCGGACTGAAGCTTTCTTT. This encodes CASSSLQGARTEAFF.

This clonotype was observed a few times. This chain joins TRBV15 and TRBJ2-2; 7 bases match TRBD2. The length of the CDR3 is 16 residues. Germline assignment: CDR1 LNHNV and CDR2 YYDKDF (reference sequence). V lost 3 bases, J lost 4 bases, and 8 bases stayed unmatched. Written as DNA, the CDR3 is TGTGCCACCAGCAGGTCTCGACTAGCTGGCACCGGGGAGCTGTTTTTT. Amino acid sequence: CATSRSRLAGTGELFF.

The chain uses TRBV6-2 or TRBV6-3 and TRBJ2-1; TRBD2 aligns across 11 bases. Germline V gene lookup returns CDR1 MNHEY and CDR2 SVGEGT. The CDR3 has 15 residues. V was pared by 9 bases and J by 4 bases, with 8 bases of the junction left unmatched. CDR3 sequence reads: CASSLAGGAYNEQFF. CDR3 nucleotide sequence: TGTGCCAGTAGCCTAGCGGGAGGAGCGTACAATGAGCAGTTCTTC.

V gene TRBV5-1 combines with J gene TRBJ2-7; the D gene is possibly TRBD2 (6 bases). Per germline, CDR1 SGHRS and CDR2 YFSETQ. Trimming left V 4 bases short and J 3 bases short, with 17 bases between. The CDR3 covers 15 residues. CDR3 in amino acids: CASSLGGADNYEQYF. CDR3 nucleotides: TGCGCCAGCAGCCTGGGCGGGGCGGACAACTACGAGCAGTACTTC.

The V gene is TRBV15, the J gene TRBJ1-5, with D hard to call. The V end lost 0 bases, the J end lost 6 bases, and 6 bases lay between the germline ends. Germline CDR1 reads LNHNV; CDR2 reads YYDKDF (reference sequence). The CDR3 is 13 amino acids. CDR3 DNA: TGTGCCACCAGCAGAGATCTGGGTCAGCCCCAGCATTTT. It is translated as CATSRDLGQPQHF.

The V gene is TRBV27, the J gene TRBJ2-1; 13 bases fit TRBD2. The CDR3 runs to 19 residues. Trimming cost V 5 bases and J 3 bases; bases outside gene matches: 13. Germline lookup yields CDR1 MNHEY and CDR2 SMNVEV (reference sequence). The CDR3 nucleotides are TGTGCCAGCAGTCCGGGACTAGCGGGACCGTACTGGGGCTACAATGAGCAGTTCTTC. Amino acids: CASSPGLAGPYWGYNEQFF.

This clonotype occurred a few times. The J gene is TRBJ2-3, the V gene TRBV15; tentative D call: TRBD2 (7 bases). Deletions cut 1 base from V and 5 bases from J, with 13 bases between. CDR3 length equals 15 residues. Per the germline V gene, CDR1 is LNHNV and CDR2 is YYDKDF (reference sequence). Here the CDR3 DNA reads TGTGCCACCAGCAGAGGATGGGGGGGCGAAGATACGCAGTATTTT. Residues: CATSRGWGGEDTQYF.

Only a few counts were recorded for this clonotype. The rearrangement links TRBV24-1 to TRBJ1-2; tentative D call: TRBD1 (5 bases). The CDR3 length is 14 residues. Trimming removed 2 bases from V and 6 bases from J, with 12 bases in between. CDR1 is KGHDR, CDR2 SFDVKD, per germline. CDR3 coding DNA: TGTGCCACCAGTGATTGGGGCAGGGATAATGGCTACACCTTC. Residues: CATSDWGRDNGYTF.